This T cell receptor beta chain was sequenced for a study of CD8 T cells in Susac syndrome. After removal of 0 bases from V and 7 bases from J, the junction contained 10 bases not matched to a gene. The germline gives CDR1 SGHDT, CDR2 YYEEEE. This CDR3 has 18 residues. The TEMRA cells underwent FACS enrichment, while the CD8+ and CD4+ T cells underwent negative isolation. An amount of RNA that ranged from roughly 0.45 to 1 ug was reverse transcribed with random hexamers. The immunoSEQ assay covered 54 Vbeta and 13 Jbeta segments for CDR3. TCRdb redid the calling of the immunoSEQ multiplex PCR reads with MiXCR, one entry per CDR3 protein. The sample contains about 80,000 distinct CDR3 sequences, around 94% of which appear only once.

Sequencing was done on a sample of CD8+ T cells from PBMCs. V is TRBV5-6 and J is TRBJ2-4; TRBD2 agrees at 13 bases. This TCR was recovered from a human donor in good health. The CDR3 sequence is CASSLGAGTSGAFNIQYF. CDR3 nucleotide sequence: TGTGCCAGCAGCTTGGGTGCCGGGACTAGCGGGGCCTTCAACATTCAGTACTTC.